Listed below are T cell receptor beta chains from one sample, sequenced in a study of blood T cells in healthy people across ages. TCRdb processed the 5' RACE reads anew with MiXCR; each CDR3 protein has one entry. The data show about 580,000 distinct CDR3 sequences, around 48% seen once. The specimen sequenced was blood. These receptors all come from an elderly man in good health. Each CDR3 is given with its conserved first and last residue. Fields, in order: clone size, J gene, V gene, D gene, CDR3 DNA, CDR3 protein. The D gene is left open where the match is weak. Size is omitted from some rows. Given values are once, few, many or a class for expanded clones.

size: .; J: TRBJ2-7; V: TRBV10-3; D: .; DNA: TGTGCCATCAGCGAAGTTGACAGAAGACTAGTTCCCACCTACGAGCAGTACTTC; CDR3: CAISEVDRRLVPTYEQYF
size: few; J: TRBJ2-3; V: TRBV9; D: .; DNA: TGTGCCAGCAGCACCACGGGCACAGATACGCAGTATTTT; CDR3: CASSTTGTDTQYF
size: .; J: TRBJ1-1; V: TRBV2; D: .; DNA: TGTGCCAGCGGAGGATTGACGCAAGCTTTCTTT; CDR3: CASGGLTQAFF
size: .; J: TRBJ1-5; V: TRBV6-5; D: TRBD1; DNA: TGTGCCAGCAGTTCAATCTTCGACAGGGCGGGCAATCAGCCCCAGCATTTT; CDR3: CASSSIFDRAGNQPQHF
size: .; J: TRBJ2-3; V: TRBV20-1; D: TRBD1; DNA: TGCAGTGCTGCGGGACAGGGAAGCACAGATACGCAGTATTTT; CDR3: CSAAGQGSTDTQYF
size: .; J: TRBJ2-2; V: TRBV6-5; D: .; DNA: TGTGCCGGCAGTTACTACACAATGAACACCGGGGAGCTGTTTTTT; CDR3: CAGSYYTMNTGELFF
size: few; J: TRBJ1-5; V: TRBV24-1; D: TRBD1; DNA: TGTGCCACCAGTGAAACTGGACAGGGGAGCCAGCCCCAGCATTTT; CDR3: CATSETGQGSQPQHF
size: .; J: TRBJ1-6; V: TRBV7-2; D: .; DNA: TGTGCCAGCAGCTTAGTTGGGGAGTCACCCCTCCACTTT; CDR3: CASSLVGESPLHF
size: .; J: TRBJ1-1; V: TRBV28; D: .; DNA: TGTGCCAGCAGTTTACAGGTGGGCGAAGCTTTCTTT; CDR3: CASSLQVGEAFF
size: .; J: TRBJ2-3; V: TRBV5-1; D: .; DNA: TGCGCCAGCAGCTTGGGGCGGGACACAGATACGCAGTATTTT; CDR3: CASSLGRDTDTQYF
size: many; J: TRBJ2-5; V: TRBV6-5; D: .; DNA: TGTGCCAGCAGTTACTCAGGGTTTCAAGAGACCCAGTACTTC; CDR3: CASSYSGFQETQYF
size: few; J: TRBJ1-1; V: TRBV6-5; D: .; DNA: TGTGCCAGCAGTTCGGACACCGCAAGGGCTTTCTTT; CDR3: CASSSDTARAFF
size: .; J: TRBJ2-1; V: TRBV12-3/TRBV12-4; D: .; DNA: TGTGCCAGCAGTTTAGATGGAACCCTAGGGACCCAGTTCTTC; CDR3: CASSLDGTLGTQFF
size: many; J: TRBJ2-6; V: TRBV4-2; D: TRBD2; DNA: TGTGCCAGCAGCCAGGGCGGGAGCTCTGGGGCCAACGTCCTGACTTTC; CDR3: CASSQGGSSGANVLTF
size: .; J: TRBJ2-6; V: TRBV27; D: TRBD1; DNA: TGTGCCAGCAGTTGGACAGGGGGGACCTCTGGGGCCAACGTCCTGACTTTC; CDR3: CASSWTGGTSGANVLTF
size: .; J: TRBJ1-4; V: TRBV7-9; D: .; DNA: TGTGCCAGCAGCCTTCCGGGGATCGAAAAACTGTTTTTT; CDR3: CASSLPGIEKLFF
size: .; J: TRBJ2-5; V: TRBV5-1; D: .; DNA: TGCGCCAGCAGCTTTGGCAGTCGTGGGGAGACCCAGTACTTC; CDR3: CASSFGSRGETQYF
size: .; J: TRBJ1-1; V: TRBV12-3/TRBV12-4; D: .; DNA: TGTGCCAGCAGTTTAGGGCAGGTGAACAGGGAAGCTTTCTTT; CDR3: CASSLGQVNREAFF
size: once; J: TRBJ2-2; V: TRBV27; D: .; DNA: TGTGCCAGCAGTTTCCTACTTTCGGCGGGCTCAGGGAGTAGGACCGGGGAGCTGTTTTTT; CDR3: CASSFLLSAGSGSRTGELFF
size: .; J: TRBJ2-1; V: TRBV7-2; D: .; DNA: TGTGCCAGCAGCTTTACACCATACAATGAGCAGTTCTTC; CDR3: CASSFTPYNEQFF
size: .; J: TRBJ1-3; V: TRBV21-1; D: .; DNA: TGTGCCAGCAGCATCTCAACGGGGGGCAGAAACACCATATATTTT; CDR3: CASSISTGGRNTIYF
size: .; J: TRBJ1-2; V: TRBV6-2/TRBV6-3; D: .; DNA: TGTGCCAGCACCCAAGGGGAGTATGGCTACACCTTC; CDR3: CASTQGEYGYTF
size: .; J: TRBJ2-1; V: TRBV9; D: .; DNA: TGTGCCAGCACCGCTTTGGACAGAGCTCACAATGAGCAGTTCTTC; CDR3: CASTALDRAHNEQFF
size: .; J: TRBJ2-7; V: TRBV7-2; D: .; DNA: TGTGCCAGCAGTCATGGCTCCTACGAGCGGTACTTC; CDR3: CASSHGSYERYF
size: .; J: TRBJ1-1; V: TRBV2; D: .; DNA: TGTGCCAGCACCCTCAGCCCGGGAAACACTGAAGCTTTCTTT; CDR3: CASTLSPGNTEAFF
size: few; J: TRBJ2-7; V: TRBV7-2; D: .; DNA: TGTGCCAGCAGCTTCAGGGGGGAGTCCTACGAGCAGTACTTC; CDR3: CASSFRGESYEQYF
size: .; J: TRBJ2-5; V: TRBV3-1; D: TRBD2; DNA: TGTGCCAGCAGCCAAGGGGCGGGAGATGGTAGGTCCCAGTACTTC; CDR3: CASSQGAGDGRSQYF
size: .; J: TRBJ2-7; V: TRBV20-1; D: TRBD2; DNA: TGCAGTGCTAGAGATTTCGGGGGGTCTGACTACGAGCAGTACTTC; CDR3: CSARDFGGSDYEQYF
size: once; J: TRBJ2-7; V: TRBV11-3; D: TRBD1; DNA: TGTGCCAGCAGCCCACTCGGACAGGCGATCTCCTACGAGCAGTACTTC; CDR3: CASSPLGQAISYEQYF
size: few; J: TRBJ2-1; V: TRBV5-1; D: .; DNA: TGCGCCAGCAGCCATACTTCTACCTACAATGAGCAGTTCTTC; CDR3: CASSHTSTYNEQFF
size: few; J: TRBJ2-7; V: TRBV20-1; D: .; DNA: TGCAGTGCTAGGCGGGGAACCTACGAGCAGTACTTC; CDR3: CSARRGTYEQYF
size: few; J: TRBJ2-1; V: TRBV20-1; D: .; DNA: TGCAGTGCTAGAGTTCAAACCCCGGGAATATATGAGCAGTTCTTC; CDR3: CSARVQTPGIYEQFF
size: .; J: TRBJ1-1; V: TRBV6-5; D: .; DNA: TGTGCCAGCAGTAAACGGAGAGTGGGGAACACTGAAGCTTTCTTT; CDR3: CASSKRRVGNTEAFF
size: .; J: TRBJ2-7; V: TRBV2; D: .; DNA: TGTGCCAGCAGTGAAGCTGCCAGGACAGTTGTGGGCTACGAGCAGTACTTC; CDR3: CASSEAARTVVGYEQYF
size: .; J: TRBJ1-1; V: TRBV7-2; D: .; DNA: TGTGCCAGCAGCTTAGATCGACGGAGTACTGAAGCTTTCTTT; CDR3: CASSLDRRSTEAFF
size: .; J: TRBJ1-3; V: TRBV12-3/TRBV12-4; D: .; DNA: TGTGCCAGCAGTATACAAGCCTCTGGAAACACCATATATTTT; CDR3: CASSIQASGNTIYF
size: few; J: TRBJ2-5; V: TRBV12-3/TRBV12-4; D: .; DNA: TGTGCCAGCAGCTTCTCCCGTGGGGAGACCCAGTACTTC; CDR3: CASSFSRGETQYF
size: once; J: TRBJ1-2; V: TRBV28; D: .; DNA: TGTGCCAGCAGATATGACAGAGGGATTGCCTATGGCTACACCTTC; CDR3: CASRYDRGIAYGYTF
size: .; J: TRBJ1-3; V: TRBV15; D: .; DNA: TGTGCCACCAGCAGAGATCGGGGCTCTGGAAACACCATATATTTT; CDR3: CATSRDRGSGNTIYF
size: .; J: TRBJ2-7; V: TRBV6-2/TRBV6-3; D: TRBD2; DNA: TGTGCCAGCAGTTCCGCGACTAGCGGGGGCACCTACGAGCAGTACTTC; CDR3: CASSSATSGGTYEQYF
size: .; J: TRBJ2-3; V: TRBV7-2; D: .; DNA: TGTGCCAGCAGCTACATCTCCCTGGGTGGAGGCACAGATACGCAGTATTTT; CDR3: CASSYISLGGGTDTQYF
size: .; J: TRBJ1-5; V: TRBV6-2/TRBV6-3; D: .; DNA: TGTGCCAGCAGTTACTCGAGGCAGGGGAATCAGCCCCAGCATTTT; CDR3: CASSYSRQGNQPQHF
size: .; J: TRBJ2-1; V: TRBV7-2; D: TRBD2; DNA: TGTGCCAGCAGTCCGTGGGGGGGTAAAAAACTAGAACGGCAGTTCTTC; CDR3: CASSPWGGKKLERQFF
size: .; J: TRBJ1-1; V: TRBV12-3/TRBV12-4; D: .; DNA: TGTGCCAGCAGTTCCCCTGGTGGGGTCGCCTTGAACACTGAAGCTTTCTTT; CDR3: CASSSPGGVALNTEAFF